These 28 T cell receptor beta chains share one sample of origin, sequenced in a study of graft-versus-host responses after intestinal transplantation. These TCRs' antigens remain unknown. Libraries were prepared by immunoSEQ multiplex PCR; TCRdb keeps only in-frame clonotypes and omits some of them. The sample has 84,000 or so clones, approximately 95% seen once. The specimen comprised unstimulated CD8+ T cells sorted from spleen or lymph node cells, sampled before transplant. The source of these receptors is a human donor who was the organ donor for an intestinal transplant.

V and J are TRBV5-1 and TRBJ2-5; D is unclear. There are 14 residues in the CDR3. Germline loops: CDR1 SGHRS, CDR2 YFSETQ. Between the trimmed V and J ends, which lost 4 bases and 5 bases, there was a span of 15 bases. The CDR3 coding sequence is TGCGCCAGCAGCCCAAGAGAAGCTATGGAGACCCAGTACTTC. Translating it yields CASSPREAMETQYF.

The CDR3: CSPHRTGHGETNEKLFF. The CDR3 coding sequence is TGCAGCCCCCATCGGACAGGGCACGGGGAAACTAATGAAAAACTGTTTTTT. The V and J genes are TRBV29-1 and TRBJ1-4, with 8 bases lining up with TRBD1. CDR3 length: 17 residues. V shed 8 bases and J 1 base; nucleotides not matched to a gene: 15. Germline V CDR1 and CDR2: SQVTM, ANQGSEA.

The chain uses TRBV2 and TRBJ1-2; a weak D match, TRBD1 (6 bases). V was pared by 9 bases and J by 2 bases, with 10 bases between. The CDR3 has 12 amino acids. CDR1 SNHLY and CDR2 FYNNEI come from the germline V gene. CDR3 residues: CARQTGNYGYTF. In nucleotides, the CDR3 is TGTGCCAGGCAGACAGGAAACTATGGCTACACCTTC.

This clone showed up just a few times. This chain links TRBV30 with TRBJ1-1, with unresolved D. The CDR3 has 11 amino acids. Germline values: CDR1 GTSNPN, CDR2 SVGIG (reference sequence). V was cut by 3 bases and J by 2 bases, with 4 bases left in between. In DNA, the CDR3 is TGTGCCTGGAGCCTAAACACTGAAGCTTTCTTT. Protein sequence: CAWSLNTEAFF.

CDR3 nucleotide sequence: TGTGCCAGCAGCTTTGGCGGGGAGAGCTCCTACAATGAGCAGTTCTTC. This translates into CASSFGGESSYNEQFF. The rearrangement links TRBV5-6 to TRBJ2-1; perhaps TRBD2 as D (6 bases). The germline CDR1 and CDR2 sequences are SGHDT and YYEEEE. The CDR3 is 16 residues long. V gave up 2 bases and J gave up 0 bases, with 12 bases separating them.

This chain joins TRBV7-9 and TRBJ2-1; 9 bases line up with TRBD2. Germline values: CDR1 SEHNR, CDR2 FQNEAQ (reference sequence). V lost 3 bases to trimming and J lost 1 base; unmatched junction nucleotides: 7. The CDR3 covers 17 residues. CDR3 nucleotide sequence: TGTGCCAGCAGCTTTTCGGTAGCGGGGGAATCCTACAATGAGCAGTTCTTC. Translation gives CASSFSVAGESYNEQFF.

The gene calls are TRBV15 and TRBJ2-6, with D unresolved. Trimming shortened V by 3 bases and J by 0 bases, and 3 bases separated the two germline ends. The CDR3 extends over 14 amino acids. The V gene's germline CDR1 is LNHNV and CDR2 YYDKDF (reference sequence). This CDR3 is CATSSSSGANVLTF. The DNA for the CDR3 is TGTGCCACCAGCAGCAGCTCTGGGGCCAACGTCCTGACTTTC. Combining the CDR3 with reference TRBV15 and TRBJ2-6 gives the whole variable domain DAMVIQNPRYQVTQFGKPVTLSCSQTLNHNVMYWYQQKSSQAPKLLFHYYDKDFNNEADTPDNFQSRRPNTSFCFLDIRSPGLGDTAMYLCATSSSSGANVLTFGAGSRLTVL.

The V call is TRBV28, the J call TRBJ1-2; 7 bases match TRBD1. The CDR3 covers 13 residues. CDR1 and CDR2 (germline): MDHEN, SYDVKM. Trimming took 4 bases from V and 3 from J; bases not matched to a gene: 2. In nucleotides, the CDR3 is TGTGCCAGCAGTTACACAGGGGACTATGGCTACACCTTC. The encoded protein is CASSYTGDYGYTF.

The rearrangement joins TRBV27 to TRBJ1-1; 8 bases match TRBD1. Germline assignment: CDR1 MNHEY and CDR2 SMNVEV (reference sequence). The CDR3 extends over 12 amino acids. The J segment lost 9 bases and the V segment lost 6 bases, leaving 6 bases of the junction unmatched. CDR3: CASSPRDRKAFF. As DNA, the CDR3 is TGTGCCAGCAGCCCCCGGGACAGGAAAGCTTTCTTT.

The rearrangement uses TRBV11-1 and TRBJ2-5, with D maybe TRBD2 (5 bases). The tail of the sequence fits TRBJ2-7 better, so the J call may be wrong. This CDR3 has 13 amino acids. Germline CDR1 is SGHAT and CDR2 is FQDESV (reference sequence). CDR3 protein: CASSFGETYEQYF. The CDR3 DNA reads as TGTGCCAGCAGCTTCGGGGAGACCTACGAGCAGTACTTC.

The gene calls are TRBV6-5 and TRBJ2-5, with a possible D match to TRBD2 (10 bases). This CDR3 spans 15 amino acids. Germline V gene data show CDR1 as MNHEY and CDR2 as SVGAGI. Between the trimmed V and J ends, which lost 5 bases and 5 bases, there was a span of 18 bases. CDR3 nucleotide sequence: TGTGCCAGCAGTGCCACTAGCGGGACAGGGGAGACCCAGTACTTC. It encodes CASSATSGTGETQYF.

J is TRBJ1-4 and V is TRBV7-9; the D is unclear. This CDR3 spans 17 amino acids. With 1 base removed from V and 0 bases from J, the gap between germline ends came to 12 bases. Germline CDR1 reads SEHNR; CDR2 reads FQNEAQ (reference sequence). The CDR3, as DNA: TGTGCCAGCAGCTTAGAACAAACCTTTGCAACTAATGAAAAACTGTTTTTT. Its protein product is CASSLEQTFATNEKLFF.

The chain has TRBV27 and TRBJ2-7; D is possibly TRBD2 (7 bases). Germline V gene lookup returns CDR1 MNHEY and CDR2 SMNVEV (reference sequence). V lost 6 bases and J 2 bases, leaving 23 bases between the germline ends. The CDR3 totals 17 residues. Written as DNA, the CDR3 is TGTGCCAGCAGGGCCCATGACGCGGGGGCCCTCGCCTACGAGCAGTACTTC. Translated, it gives CASRAHDAGALAYEQYF.

The V and J genes are TRBV6-4 and TRBJ2-3, with 7 bases fitting TRBD2. CDR3 length: 13 residues. The ends lost 5 bases at V and 4 bases at J; junction bases unmatched: 3. Germline V gene data show CDR1 as MRHNA and CDR2 as SNTAGT. The CDR3 spells CASSSGMSDTQYF. CDR3 nucleotides: TGTGCCAGCAGTAGCGGGATGTCAGATACGCAGTATTTT.

The CDR3 is CAIRGGGTEAFF. The CDR3 nucleotides read TGTGCCATTCGCGGGGGGGGGACTGAAGCTTTCTTT. V is TRBV10-3 and J is TRBJ1-1, with TRBD1 as a possible D gene (5 bases). V lost 9 bases and J lost 5, with 13 bases in between. CDR3 length: 12 residues. Per germline, CDR1 ENHRY and CDR2 SYGVKD.

The CDR3 DNA is TGTGCCAGCAGCCTCACAGATACGCAGTATTTT. It is translated as CASSLTDTQYF. V gene TRBV6-6 combines with J gene TRBJ2-3, with no clear D. Between the trimmed V and J ends, which lost 6 bases and 2 bases, there was a span of 3 bases. The length of the CDR3 is 11 residues. Looked up from germline, CDR1 is MNHNY and CDR2 is SVGAGI (reference sequence).

The chain couples TRBV5-5 to TRBJ2-7, with a tentative D call TRBD2 (5 bases). Germline lookup yields CDR1 SGHKS and CDR2 YYEKEE (reference sequence). V was cut by 4 bases and J by 3 bases, with 8 bases left in between. The CDR3 has 12 residues. The CDR3 is CASSSGVYEQYF. CDR3 DNA sequence: TGTGCCAGCAGCAGCGGTGTCTACGAGCAGTACTTC.

The J gene is TRBJ2-1, the V gene TRBV19; 12 positions agree with TRBD2. The CDR3 runs 14 residues. In germline, CDR1 is LNHDA, CDR2 SQIVND (reference sequence). CDR3 residues: CSSSGREAYNEQFF. Written as DNA, the CDR3 is TGTTCGTCTAGCGGGAGGGAGGCATACAATGAGCAGTTCTTC.

This clone was counted a few times. The rearrangement joins TRBV6-5 to TRBJ2-7; D might be TRBD1 (5 bases). V was clipped by 0 bases and J by 6 bases, with 15 bases between them. Germline V lookup: CDR1 MNHEY, CDR2 SVGAGI. The CDR3 contains 15 residues. The CDR3 reads CASSYSSEGRGEQYF. The CDR3, as DNA: TGTGCCAGCAGTTACTCGTCTGAAGGAAGGGGCGAGCAGTACTTC.

V usage is TRBV27 and J usage is TRBJ2-7, with 10 bases identical to TRBD2. With V trimmed by 2 bases and J by 3 bases, 4 bases remained unmatched. Germline V gene data show CDR1 as MNHEY and CDR2 as SMNVEV (reference sequence). The CDR3 is 15 residues long. The CDR3 is CASSLGTSGNYEQYF. The CDR3 DNA reads TGTGCCAGCAGTTTAGGCACTAGCGGGAACTACGAGCAGTACTTC.

The genes are TRBV10-2 and TRBJ2-2, with 8 positions matching TRBD2. V lost 4 bases, J lost 6 bases, and 4 bases stayed unmatched. The CDR3 has 14 amino acids. Per the germline V gene, CDR1 is WSHSY and CDR2 is SAAADI. CDR3 coding DNA: TGCGCCAGCAGTGCCGGGGGGGAGGCCGGGGAGCTGTTTTTT. It yields the protein CASSAGGEAGELFF.

V usage is TRBV5-1 and J usage is TRBJ1-6, with 10 bases aligning to TRBD1. Germline CDR1 reads SGHRS; CDR2 reads YFSETQ. V dropped 0 bases and J dropped 10; count of bases not matched to a gene: 4. The CDR3 totals 15 residues. The DNA of the CDR3 is TGCGCCAGCAGCTTGGGACAGGGGGCGGTATCACCCCTCCACTTT. Translation: CASSLGQGAVSPLHF.

The chain employs TRBV19 and TRBJ1-6; the match to TRBD1 covers 7 bases. The CDR3 extends over 16 amino acids. Germline CDR1 is LNHDA and CDR2 is SQIVND (reference sequence). The junction had 11 bases not matched to a gene; V was cut back by 6 bases and J by 6 bases. Written as DNA, the CDR3 is TGTGCCAGTAGCAGACCCCGGGACAGAATTAATTCACCCCTCCACTTT. It specifies CASSRPRDRINSPLHF.

The chain combines TRBV12-5 with TRBJ1-1; tentative D call: TRBD1 (6 bases). The CDR3 sequence is 16 residues long. Germline-derived CDR1 and CDR2 are LGHNT and FRNRAP. Trimming pared 2 bases from V and 1 base from J, leaving 14 bases between. The CDR3 coding sequence is TGTGCTAGTGGTTTGCCGGGGGGCTACCCGAACACTGAAGCTTTCTTT. Residues: CASGLPGGYPNTEAFF.

This chain uses TRBV4-1 with TRBJ2-2; unclear D gene. Trimming cost V 8 bases and J 3 bases, with 7 bases left between them. From germline, CDR1 is MGHRA and CDR2 YSYEKL. The CDR3 covers 12 residues. The CDR3 spells CASRSDTGELFF. The DNA of the CDR3 is TGCGCCAGCCGTTCGGACACCGGGGAGCTGTTTTTT.

The rearrangement joins TRBV2 to TRBJ1-1; weak D call: TRBD1 (6 bases). V was shortened by 6 bases and J by 8 bases, with 16 bases between the two germline ends. Germline V CDR1 and CDR2: SNHLY, FYNNEI. The CDR3 has 13 amino acids. CDR3 in amino acids: CASRESGQREAFF. In DNA form, the CDR3 reads TGTGCCAGCAGAGAATCCGGACAGCGGGAAGCTTTCTTT.

V usage is TRBV7-3 and J usage is TRBJ2-1; 8 bases align to TRBD2. The ends lost 5 bases at V and 10 bases at J; junction bases unmatched: 7. The CDR3 totals 13 residues. Germline V gene sequence: CDR1 SGHTA, CDR2 FQGTGA. CDR3 bases: TGTGCCAGCAGCCCGCGGACTAGCCTGGAGCAGTTCTTC. Translation gives CASSPRTSLEQFF.

The rearrangement links TRBV27 to TRBJ2-7; TRBD1 agrees at 9 bases. Germline-derived CDR1 and CDR2 are MNHEY and SMNVEV (reference sequence). J lost 2 bases, V lost 6 bases, and 11 bases had no gene match. The CDR3 sequence is 16 residues long. In nucleotides, the CDR3 is TGTGCCAGCAGCCCCTCCGGGACAGGGTTCCCCTACGAGCAGTACTTC. This codes for CASSPSGTGFPYEQYF.